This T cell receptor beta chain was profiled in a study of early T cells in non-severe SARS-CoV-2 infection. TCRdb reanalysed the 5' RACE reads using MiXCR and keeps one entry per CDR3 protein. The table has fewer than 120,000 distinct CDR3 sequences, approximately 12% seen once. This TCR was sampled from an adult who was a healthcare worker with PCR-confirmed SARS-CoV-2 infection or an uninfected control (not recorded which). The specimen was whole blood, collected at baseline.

The CDR3 nucleotides are TGTGCCAGCAGCTTGACAGGGGGCACAGATACGCAGTATTTT. Amino acids: CASSLTGGTDTQYF. The chain employs TRBV7-2 and TRBJ2-3; 8 nucleotides align to TRBD1. The junction had 0 bases not matched to a gene; V was cut back by 3 bases and J by 1 base. Germline V gene lookup returns CDR1 SGHTA and CDR2 FQGNSA. This CDR3 has 14 residues.